The 27 T cell receptor beta chains listed next were all sequenced from one sample in a study of blood T cells in healthy people across ages. Alongside a J-beta primer mix, a sample-barcoded 5' primer served in a second PCR lasting about 6 to 12 cycles. In TCRdb, the 5' RACE reads were re-called with MiXCR into one record per CDR3 protein. The sample has around 1.5 million distinct CDR3 sequences, roughly 59% seen once; the top ten hold 6.7%. Sequencing was carried out using blood. These receptors were obtained from a man aged 18 to 30 in good health.

This clonotype was counted between two and nine times. V is TRBV6-5 and J is TRBJ2-1; 7 bases are a match to TRBD2. The CDR3 is 13 amino acids. The germline gives CDR1 MNHEY, CDR2 SVGAGI. Trimming at V came to 8 bases and at J to 7 bases, leaving 8 bases not matched to a gene. The CDR3 protein is CASWDYLWNEQFF. CDR3 DNA: TGTGCCAGCTGGGACTACCTCTGGAATGAGCAGTTCTTC.

V is TRBV7-2 and J is TRBJ1-2; D might be TRBD1 (5 bases). Germline CDR1 reads SGHTA; CDR2 reads FQGNSA. Between the trimmed V and J ends, which lost 5 bases and 3 bases, there was a span of 10 bases. The CDR3 contains 13 residues. The CDR3 protein is CASSADRHYGYTF. CDR3 nucleotides: TGTGCCAGCAGCGCCGACAGACACTATGGCTACACCTTC.

V gene TRBV14 combines with J gene TRBJ2-7, with D perhaps matching TRBD1 (6 bases). The V and J ends lost 1 base and 3 bases respectively, with 10 bases between them. Germline assignment: CDR1 SGHDN and CDR2 FVKESK. The CDR3 loop spans 14 amino acids. Here the CDR3 DNA reads TGTGCCAGCAGCCAAGTGGACAGCGGCTACGAGCAGTACTTC. Residues: CASSQVDSGYEQYF.

This chain uses TRBV6-1 with TRBJ1-1; D is ambiguous. This CDR3 has 13 amino acids. The V and J ends lost 5 bases and 7 bases respectively, with 14 bases between them. CDR1 and CDR2 from the germline V gene are MNHNS and SASEGT. The CDR3 sequence: CASSRGMEGEAFF. As DNA, the CDR3 is TGTGCCAGCAGTCGAGGTATGGAGGGTGAAGCTTTCTTT.

V and J are TRBV4-1 and TRBJ2-1; D perhaps matches TRBD1 (6 bases). V lost 3 bases, J lost 14 bases, and 17 bases lay in between. The CDR3 has 13 amino acids. In germline, CDR1 is MGHRA, CDR2 YSYEKL. Here the CDR3 DNA reads TGCGCCAGCAGCCAGGACCGAACAGGGATAAAGTTCTTC. It yields the protein CASSQDRTGIKFF.

As for this clonotype: The junction departs from germline at one end; a sequencing error may be responsible. The rearrangement joins TRBV4-2 to TRBJ2-1; D is ambiguous. From germline, CDR1 is LGHNA and CDR2 YNFKEQ. The CDR3 covers 16 residues. The CDR3 protein is CASSKEAPTVYNEQFF. The CDR3 DNA follows: TGTGCCAGCAGCAAAGAAGCGCCTACCGTTTACAATGAGCAGTTCTTC.

This chain joins TRBV12-3 or TRBV12-4 and TRBJ1-2; D not resolved. The CDR3 loop spans 15 amino acids. Trimming removed 2 bases at V and 6 bases at J, with 16 bases between. CDR3 protein: CASSLTVLMGNGYTF. In DNA, the CDR3 is TGTGCCAGCAGTTTAACGGTGTTGATGGGAAATGGCTACACCTTC.

The genes are TRBV29-1 and TRBJ2-7, with D perhaps given as TRBD1 or TRBD2 (5 bases each). This CDR3 has 13 amino acids. CDR1 is SQVTM and CDR2 is ANQGSEA in the germline V gene. Deletions cut 5 bases from V and 2 bases from J, with 13 bases between. CDR3 DNA sequence: TGCAGCGTTTGGGACCCAACCACCTACGAGCAGTACTTC. This encodes CSVWDPTTYEQYF.

This chain joins TRBV2 and TRBJ2-5; 8 bases agree with TRBD2. The CDR3 covers 17 residues. Germline V gene data show CDR1 as SNHLY and CDR2 as FYNNEI. The V segment lost 0 bases and the J segment 1 base; nucleotides outside the gene matches: 7. CDR3 residues: CASSEALLAGSQETQYF. The DNA of the CDR3 is TGTGCCAGCAGTGAAGCGCTCCTAGCGGGCTCCCAAGAGACCCAGTACTTC.

V is TRBV10-3 and J is TRBJ1-6, with no clear D. Germline V gene data show CDR1 as ENHRY and CDR2 as SYGVKD. The CDR3 has 20 residues. V lost 3 bases, J lost 7 bases, and 28 bases lay in between. CDR3 nucleotides: TGTGCCATCAGTGATCTTTGGTGGGAGCTCGGTTACATGGGGAATTCACCCCTCCACTTT. It yields the protein CAISDLWWELGYMGNSPLHF.

V usage is TRBV3-1 and J usage is TRBJ2-5; 7 bases line up with TRBD2. This CDR3 has 17 amino acids. Germline V gives CDR1 LGHDT, CDR2 YNNKEL (reference sequence). V was pared by 1 base and J by 1 base, with 9 bases of the junction left unmatched. The CDR3 loop is CASSQALSGGLQETQYF. CDR3 sequence (DNA): TGTGCCAGCAGCCAAGCCCTTTCGGGGGGACTCCAAGAGACCCAGTACTTC.

V gene TRBV7-6 combines with J gene TRBJ2-1; 9 nucleotides agree with TRBD2. The CDR3 is made up of 15 amino acids. CDR1 and CDR2 (germline): SGHVS, FNYEAQ. The V segment lost 5 bases and the J segment 8 bases; nucleotides outside the gene matches: 10. In DNA form, the CDR3 reads TGTGCCAGCAGCGCCCCGGGACTAGCTTTCTATGAGCAGTTCTTC. Protein sequence: CASSAPGLAFYEQFF.

The chain links TRBV12-3 or TRBV12-4 to TRBJ2-1, with a weak D call TRBD2 (6 bases). The CDR3 sequence is 15 residues long. V dropped 3 bases and J dropped 9 bases, with 18 bases sitting between them. In DNA, the CDR3 is TGTGCCAGCAGTTTGACCGGGACGACGGAGGGTGAGCAGTTCTTC. Protein product: CASSLTGTTEGEQFF.

This chain uses TRBV29-1 with TRBJ2-3; 10 nucleotides agree with TRBD2. The germline V gene has CDR1 SQVTM and CDR2 ANQGSEA. V gave up 3 bases and J gave up 1 base; unmatched junction bases: 4. This CDR3 comprises 15 residues. The CDR3 here is CSVEGTSACTDTQYF. Here the CDR3 DNA reads TGCAGCGTTGAGGGGACTAGCGCTTGCACAGATACGCAGTATTTT.

There are a few counts of this clonotype. The chain combines TRBV20-1 with TRBJ2-7, with TRBD2 matching over 10 bases. V was pared by 3 bases and J by 3 bases, with 2 bases of the junction left unmatched. The CDR3 loop spans 13 amino acids. Germline CDR1 is DFQATT and CDR2 is SNEGSKA (reference sequence). In DNA form, the CDR3 reads TGCAGTGCTAGCACTAGCGGGGACTACGAGCAGTACTTC. Translating it yields CSASTSGDYEQYF.

Here the CDR3 DNA reads TGTGCTAGTGGAACCGGGACAGGTTCTAACAATGAGCAGTTCTTC. This encodes CASGTGTGSNNEQFF. The chain joins TRBV12-5 to TRBJ2-1; 8 bases map to TRBD1. The germline V gene encodes CDR1 LGHNT and CDR2 FRNRAP. The CDR3 is 15 residues long. V lost 6 bases and J lost 5; bases outside the gene matches: 9.

This clonotype was observed once. The V call is TRBV2, the J call TRBJ2-7, with 8 bases that match TRBD1. Germline V gene sequence: CDR1 SNHLY, CDR2 FYNNEI. The length of the CDR3 is 15 residues. V shed 7 bases and J 3 bases; nucleotides not matched to a gene: 11. The CDR3 loop reads CASNPQGVRNYEQYF. CDR3 nucleotide sequence: TGTGCCAGCAACCCACAGGGGGTCAGGAACTACGAGCAGTACTTC.

This chain connects TRBV7-9 to TRBJ2-4; D not resolved. Germline CDR1 is SEHNR and CDR2 is FQNEAQ (reference sequence). V dropped 1 base and J dropped 5 bases, with 9 bases sitting between them. The CDR3 contains 14 residues. The chain's CDR3 is CASSLGASENIQYF. The CDR3 region has the DNA TGTGCCAGCAGCTTAGGAGCCTCAGAAAACATTCAGTACTTC.

The rearrangement links TRBV4-1 to TRBJ2-3, with 12 bases lining up with TRBD2. From germline, CDR1 is MGHRA and CDR2 YSYEKL. V lost 0 bases and J lost 5; bases outside the gene matches: 12. The CDR3 spans 19 residues. The CDR3, as DNA: TGCGCCAGCAGCCAAGACCCACTAGCGGGAGGTTTATTAGGAGATACGCAGTATTTT. This translates into CASSQDPLAGGLLGDTQYF.

V gene TRBV7-9 combines with J gene TRBJ1-1; no firm D call. The V end lost 5 bases, the J end lost 1 base, and 17 bases lay between the germline ends. This CDR3 is built from 16 residues. Germline-derived CDR1 and CDR2 are SEHNR and FQNEAQ (reference sequence). The CDR3 reads CASSQPGVGENTEAFF. Written as DNA, the CDR3 is TGTGCCAGCAGCCAACCCGGGGTGGGTGAGAACACTGAAGCTTTCTTT.

CDR3 in amino acids: CSAIGLTSLVEQYF. The CDR3 DNA follows: TGCAGTGCTATTGGTTTAACTAGCCTGGTCGAGCAGTACTTC. The chain combines TRBV20-1 with TRBJ2-7, with D possibly matching TRBD2 (6 bases). CDR3 length equals 14 residues. The V and J ends lost 4 bases and 6 bases respectively, with 19 bases between them. Germline V gene data show CDR1 as DFQATT and CDR2 as SNEGSKA (reference sequence).

The V call is TRBV7-8, the J call TRBJ2-1, with 8 bases lining up with TRBD2. Germline CDR1 reads SGHVS; CDR2 reads FQNEAQ. This CDR3 spans 15 amino acids. V was pared by 1 base and J by 5 bases, with 4 bases of the junction left unmatched. The CDR3 loop reads CASSLGLARNNEQFF. The CDR3 nucleotides read TGTGCCAGCAGCTTAGGACTAGCGCGAAACAATGAGCAGTTCTTC. The full variable domain, in which reference TRBV7-8 and TRBJ2-1 provide the parts outside the CDR3, is GAGVSQSPRYKVAKRGQDVALRCDPISGHVSLFWYQQALGQGPEFLTYFQNEAQLDKSGLPSDRFFAERPEGSVSTLKIQRTQQEDSAVYLCASSLGLARNNEQFFGPGTRLTVL.

This clonotype showed up just a few times. The chain is built from TRBV20-1 and TRBJ2-1; 11 nucleotides agree with TRBD2. Germline CDR1 DFQATT, CDR2 SNEGSKA (reference sequence). The CDR3 spans 17 residues. After removal of 1 base from V and 3 bases from J, the junction contained 8 bases not matched to a gene. CDR3 protein: CSARGPRLAGGYNEQFF. The DNA of the CDR3 is TGCAGTGCTAGAGGACCCCGTCTAGCGGGGGGCTACAATGAGCAGTTCTTC.

The chain recombines TRBV20-1 with TRBJ2-7; no reliable D call. The V end was cut by 5 bases, the J end by 3 bases, with 11 bases between. Germline V CDR1 and CDR2: DFQATT, SNEGSKA (reference sequence). CDR3 length equals 12 residues. CDR3 loop: CSAVGSLYEQYF. The DNA of the CDR3 is TGCAGTGCTGTCGGCTCACTCTACGAGCAGTACTTC.

This sequence joins TRBV5-1 and TRBJ1-4; D possibly corresponds to TRBD1 (5 bases). Germline CDR1 reads SGHRS; CDR2 reads YFSETQ. The length of the CDR3 is 17 residues. Between the trimmed V and J ends, which lost 2 bases and 0 bases, there was a span of 14 bases. CDR3 coding DNA: TGCGCCAGCAGCTTTGGTGACAGAATAGCAACTAATGAAAAACTGTTTTTT. Residues: CASSFGDRIATNEKLFF.

The chain joins TRBV20-1 to TRBJ2-1; D perhaps matches TRBD2 (6 bases). This CDR3 comprises 16 residues. CDR1 is DFQATT, CDR2 SNEGSKA, per germline (reference sequence). V dropped 0 bases and J dropped 10 bases, with 22 bases sitting between them. CDR3 sequence reads: CSARDPQRAARREQFF. CDR3 nucleotides: TGCAGTGCTAGAGATCCCCAGCGGGCGGCCCGGAGGGAGCAGTTCTTC.

J is TRBJ2-4 and V is TRBV12-3 or TRBV12-4; 12 bases align to TRBD2. The CDR3 sequence is 15 residues long. V was pared by 4 bases and J by 6 bases, with 4 bases of the junction left unmatched. The CDR3 region is CASSSGLAGLNIQYF. The DNA of the CDR3 is TGTGCCAGCAGTTCCGGACTAGCGGGGCTAAACATTCAGTACTTC.